These 8 T cell receptor beta chains share one sample of origin, sequenced in a study of CD8 T cells in Susac syndrome. RNA in amounts of about 0.5 to 1 ug was reverse transcribed with random hexamers. Using its own MiXCR run on the immunoSEQ multiplex PCR reads, TCRdb lists one record per CDR3 protein. The sample shows 70,000 to 75,000 distinct CDR3 sequences, roughly 93% of them seen only once. Sequencing used CD4+ T cells from PBMCs. Receptor source: a human donor with Susac syndrome.

This clonotype turned up a few times. The V gene is TRBV19, the J gene TRBJ2-7, with TRBD1 as a possible D gene (5 bases). V shed 5 bases and J shed 0 bases, with 8 bases lying between them. The CDR3 contains 13 residues. Germline CDR1 and CDR2: LNHDA and SQIVND (reference sequence). DNA of the CDR3: TGTGCCAGTAGTCCAGACAGCTCCTACGAGCAGTACTTC. As protein: CASSPDSSYEQYF.

V usage is TRBV5-1 and J usage is TRBJ1-1; 11 positions match TRBD1. The CDR3 covers 16 residues. With V trimmed by 2 bases and J by 5 bases, 8 bases remained unmatched. Germline V gene lookup returns CDR1 SGHRS and CDR2 YFSETQ. The CDR3 is CASSFTDRGRWTEAFF. In nucleotides, the CDR3 is TGCGCCAGCAGCTTCACGGACAGGGGGCGTTGGACTGAAGCTTTCTTT. The variable domain in full, completed from reference TRBV5-1 and TRBJ1-1, reads KAGVTQTPRYLIKTRGQQVTLSCSPISGHRSVSWYQQTPGQGLQFLFEYFSETQRNKGNFPGRFSGRQFSNSRSEMNVSTLELGDSALYLCASSFTDRGRWTEAFFGQGTRLTVV.

The J gene is TRBJ2-7, the V gene TRBV14; D call uncertain. V lost 4 bases and J 5 bases, leaving 21 bases between the germline ends. This CDR3 has 16 residues. Looked up from germline, CDR1 is SGHDN and CDR2 is FVKESK. CDR3 sequence (DNA): TGTGCCAGCAGCCCTATTGGGGTAGTAAGTACCCACGAGCAGTACTTC. Translating it yields CASSPIGVVSTHEQYF.

This clonotype has just one count. The genes are TRBV7-9 and TRBJ2-2, with D hard to call. V was cut by 9 bases and J by 0 bases, with 17 bases left in between. This CDR3 is 16 amino acids long. Per the germline V gene, CDR1 is SEHNR and CDR2 is FQNEAQ (reference sequence). CDR3 amino acids: CASKHQAGANTGELFF. DNA for the CDR3: TGTGCCAGTAAACACCAGGCAGGCGCGAACACCGGGGAGCTGTTTTTT.

The rearrangement links TRBV27 to TRBJ2-2; the D gene is possibly TRBD1 (5 bases). V dropped 5 bases and J dropped 5 bases, with 18 bases sitting between them. The CDR3 has 16 amino acids. Germline V CDR1 and CDR2: MNHEY, SMNVEV (reference sequence). The CDR3 reads CASSAAGQGSTGELFF. In DNA, the CDR3 is TGTGCCAGCAGTGCCGCCGGGCAGGGCTCGACCGGGGAGCTGTTTTTT.

A note on this clonotype: At one end, the junction sequence differs from germline, possibly due to a read error. The V gene is TRBV6-6, the J gene TRBJ1-1; D gene ambiguous. Germline CDR1 MNHNY, CDR2 SVGAGI (reference sequence). CDR3 length equals 13 residues. Here the CDR3 DNA reads TGTGCCAGCAGTTACTCACCATACACCGAAGCTTTCTTT. This codes for CASSYSPYTEAFF.

The J gene is TRBJ2-7, the V gene TRBV6-5, with D possibly TRBD2 on 6 matching bases. Trimming removed 7 bases at V and 0 bases at J, with 10 bases between. From germline, CDR1 is MNHEY and CDR2 SVGAGI. The CDR3 has 13 residues. This CDR3 reads CASTRDSSYEQYF. Written as DNA, the CDR3 is TGTGCCAGCACCCGGGACTCCTCCTACGAGCAGTACTTC.

This clonotype was picked up one time. The CDR3 reads CASSQSAWGETQYF. CDR3 in DNA: TGTGCCAGCAGCCAATCCGCGTGGGGGGAGACCCAGTACTTC. This sequence joins TRBV14 and TRBJ2-5; either TRBD1 or TRBD2 may supply D (5 bases each). Germline V gene data show CDR1 as SGHDN and CDR2 as FVKESK. The CDR3 loop spans 14 amino acids. The V and J ends lost 2 bases and 5 bases respectively, with 12 bases between them.